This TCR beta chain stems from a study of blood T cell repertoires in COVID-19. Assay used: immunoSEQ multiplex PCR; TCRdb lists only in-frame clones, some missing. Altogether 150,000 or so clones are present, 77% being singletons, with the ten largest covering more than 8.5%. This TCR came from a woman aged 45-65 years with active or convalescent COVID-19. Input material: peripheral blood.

The CDR3 protein is CASSLVAGPGEKLFF. DNA of the CDR3: TGTGCCAGCAGCTTAGTAGCGGGGCCGGGCGAAAAACTGTTTTTT. The chain carries TRBV7-2 and TRBJ1-4; TRBD1 might be the D (5 bases). The CDR3 has 15 residues. Germline V lookup: CDR1 SGHTA, CDR2 FQGNSA. Trimming removed 1 base at V and 8 bases at J, with 14 bases between.